This is a list of T cell receptor beta chains from one sample in a study of T cell repertoires in cytomegalovirus infection. Via MiXCR, TCRdb re-called the reads, giving one row per CDR3 protein. In the table there are 250,000 to 300,000 distinct CDR3 sequences, about 20% of which are singletons. The antigens for these receptors are not known. Sequenced here: cultured PBMCs, sampled from culture after CMV antigen stimulation. Every receptor here comes from a human donor in good health (CMV status not recorded). Some clones in this sample may be carry-over from other donors' samples. Each CDR3 is given with its conserved first and last residue. Fields, in order: J gene, V gene, clone size, D gene, CDR3 protein, CDR3 DNA. D genes are given only for firm matches. Part of the rows lack a size; the others show once, few, many or a class for expanded clones.

TRBJ2-3 | TRBV27 | . | TRBD1 | CASSRDREPTDTQYF | TGTGCCAGCAGCCGGGACAGGGAACCCACAGATACGCAGTATTTT
TRBJ1-4 | TRBV6-1 | once | . | CGTRDEEKLFF | TGTGGGACCCGGGACGAAGAAAAACTGTTTTTT
TRBJ2-1 | TRBV28 | many | TRBD2 | CASSFPSSGRENEQFF | TGTGCCAGCAGTTTTCCCAGTAGCGGGAGGGAGAATGAGCAGTTCTTC
TRBJ2-1 | TRBV30 | . | TRBD2 | CAWRSSGSYNEQFF | TGTGCCTGGAGGTCTAGCGGCTCCTACAATGAGCAGTTCTTC
TRBJ1-4 | TRBV7-2 | many | TRBD1 | CASSTGRQGGSEKLFF | TGTGCCAGCAGCACGGGACGACAGGGGGGTTCCGAAAAACTGTTTTTT
TRBJ1-1 | TRBV4-3 | . | . | CASSQDNVNTEAFF | TGCGCCAGCAGCCAAGATAACGTGAACACTGAAGCTTTCTTT
TRBJ2-5 | TRBV7-2 | many | TRBD2 | CASRRGGEETQYF | TGTGCCAGCAGGCGGGGGGGGGAAGAGACCCAGTACTTC
TRBJ2-6 | TRBV29-1 | . | . | CSVQVLGGANVLTF | TGCAGCGTCCAGGTCTTGGGAGGGGCCAACGTCCTGACTTTC
TRBJ2-5 | TRBV5-6 | . | . | CASSSPGPGLLQETQYF | TGTGCCAGCAGCTCGCCGGGCCCTGGCCTGCTACAGGAGACCCAGTACTTC
TRBJ1-2 | TRBV19 | few | TRBD1 | CASSAAGTGYSNYGYTF | TGTGCCAGTAGCGCCGCCGGGACAGGGTATTCTAACTATGGCTACACCTTC
TRBJ2-3 | TRBV7-2 | many | TRBD2 | CASSLVPRASGASTDTQYF | TGTGCCAGCAGCTTAGTTCCTCGGGCTAGCGGGGCTAGCACAGATACGCAGTATTTT
TRBJ2-1 | TRBV28 | few | TRBD2 | CASSILAGVGYNEQFF | TGTGCCAGCAGCATCCTAGCGGGAGTGGGGTACAATGAGCAGTTCTTC
TRBJ2-4 | TRBV6-1 | few | TRBD1 | CASRLGTGAVAKNIQYF | TGTGCCAGCAGGCTTGGAACAGGGGCGGTGGCCAAAAACATTCAGTACTTC
TRBJ2-1 | TRBV7-2 | many | . | CASRLADTYNEQFF | TGTGCCAGCAGGTTAGCGGATACCTACAATGAGCAGTTCTTC
TRBJ1-1 | TRBV7-9 | . | . | CASSLVPITEAFF | TGTGCCAGCAGCTTAGTTCCTATCACTGAAGCTTTCTTT
TRBJ2-2 | TRBV2 | . | TRBD2 | CASSPSGRVAGELFF | TGTGCCAGCAGCCCTAGCGGGAGAGTTGCCGGGGAGCTGTTTTTT
TRBJ1-5 | TRBV7-9 | . | . | CASGKGGSNQPQHF | TGTGCCAGCGGCAAAGGTGGGAGCAATCAGCCCCAGCATTTT
TRBJ1-1 | TRBV29-1 | . | TRBD1 | CSVPGTGYTEAFF | TGCAGCGTCCCCGGGACAGGGTACACTGAAGCTTTCTTT
TRBJ2-3 | TRBV19 | . | . | CASSIGPTLLSDTQYF | TGTGCCAGTAGTATAGGACCTACGCTTCTTTCGGATACGCAGTATTTT
TRBJ2-1 | TRBV7-2 | many | TRBD2 | CANRPPSGSPYNEQFF | TGTGCCAACAGACCACCTAGCGGGAGTCCCTACAATGAGCAGTTCTTC
TRBJ2-3 | TRBV6-1 | . | . | CASRGVGTDTQYF | TGTGCCAGCCGAGGGGTTGGCACAGATACGCAGTATTTT
TRBJ2-7 | TRBV7-2 | many | . | CASSATHSKDEQYF | TGTGCCAGCAGCGCTACCCACTCTAAGGACGAGCAGTACTTC
TRBJ2-7 | TRBV28 | few | . | CASWSGGGYSYEQYF | TGTGCCAGCTGGTCTGGTGGCGGATACTCCTACGAGCAGTACTTC
TRBJ1-6 | TRBV4-1 | few | . | CASSQDPRGYDVPLHF | TGCGCCAGCAGCCAAGATCCAAGGGGCTATGATGTACCCCTCCACTTT
TRBJ1-2 | TRBV5-4 | . | . | CASSLASGRGGYGYTF | TGTGCCAGCAGCTTGGCCAGTGGCAGGGGAGGGTATGGCTACACCTTC
TRBJ2-7 | TRBV4-1 | few | TRBD1 | CASSLGTGERAEQYF | TGCGCCAGCAGCCTGGGGACAGGGGAACGGGCCGAGCAGTACTTC
TRBJ2-7 | TRBV4-1 | . | . | CASSQLGQLYEQYF | TGCGCCAGCAGCCAACTGGGACAACTCTACGAGCAGTACTTC
TRBJ2-7 | TRBV6-6 | . | . | CASSYSLAGIIKYYEQYF | TGTGCCAGCAGTTACTCTTTGGCGGGAATAATTAAATACTACGAGCAGTACTTC
TRBJ2-3 | TRBV7-9 | . | . | CASSPVSTDTQYF | TGTGCCAGCAGCCCCGTTAGCACAGATACGCAGTATTTT